This TCR beta chain was profiled in a study of shared clonotypes between healthy human individuals. Study-wide context: The cohort had a couple of women and a few men, ages 18 to 49.

As handled by the study authors: Filtering differed, since immunoSEQ gave only junction sequences and no quality scores. Produced via immunoSEQ multiplex PCR; TCRdb's table is partial and in-frame only. V and J calls plus clone size are reproduced from that table; the DNA served to infer D and trimming. The sample includes millions of clones, over 90% of them seen just once. The TCR originated in a man younger than 35 in good health. Some clones in this sample may be carry-over from other donors' samples. Sequences were obtained from naive CD4+ T cells from PBMCs. Subset: CD45RA+ positively selected.

CDR3: CASSPREAGGTDTQYF. CDR3 sequence (DNA): TGCGCCAGCAGCCCGCGGGAAGCGGGAGGGACAGATACGCAGTATTTT. V usage is TRBV4-1 and J usage is TRBJ2-3; 10 nucleotides match TRBD2. Trimming at V came to 4 bases and at J to 3 bases, leaving 7 bases not matched to a gene. The germline V gene has CDR1 MGHRA and CDR2 YSYEKL. The CDR3 extends over 16 amino acids.